The T cell receptor (beta chain) under discussion was sequenced for a study of technical replicates of blood from a few donors. Method: immunoSEQ multiplex PCR; TCRdb's copy keeps in-frame clones and lacks some. The sample carries approximately 76,000 clones, around 97% recorded once. Deletions cut 4 bases from V and 9 bases from J, with 7 bases between. The length of the CDR3 is 11 residues. The germline V gene encodes CDR1 MNHEY and CDR2 SVGAGI. This chain links TRBV6-5 with TRBJ2-1; D ambiguous. Material for sequencing was T cells isolated from PBMCs. This clonotype was obtained from a human donor in good health. The CDR3 region has the DNA TGTGCCAGCAGTTCGCTAGGTGAGCAGTTCTTC. Its translation: CASSSLGEQFF.